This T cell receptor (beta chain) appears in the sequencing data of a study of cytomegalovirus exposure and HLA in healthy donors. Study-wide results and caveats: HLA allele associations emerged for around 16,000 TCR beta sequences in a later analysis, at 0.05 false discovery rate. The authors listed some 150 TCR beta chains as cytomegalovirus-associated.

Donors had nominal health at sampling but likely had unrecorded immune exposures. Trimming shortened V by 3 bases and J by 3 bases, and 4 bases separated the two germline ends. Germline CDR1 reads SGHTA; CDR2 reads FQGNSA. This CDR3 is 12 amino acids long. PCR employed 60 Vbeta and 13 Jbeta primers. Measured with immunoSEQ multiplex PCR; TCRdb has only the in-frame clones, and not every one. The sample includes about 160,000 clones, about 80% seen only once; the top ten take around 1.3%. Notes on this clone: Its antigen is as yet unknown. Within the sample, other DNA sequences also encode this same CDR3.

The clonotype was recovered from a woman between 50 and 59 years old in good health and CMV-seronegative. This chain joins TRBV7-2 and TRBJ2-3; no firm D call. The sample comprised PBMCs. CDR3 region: CASSFITDTQYF. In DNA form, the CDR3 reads TGTGCCAGCAGCTTCATTACAGATACGCAGTATTTT.